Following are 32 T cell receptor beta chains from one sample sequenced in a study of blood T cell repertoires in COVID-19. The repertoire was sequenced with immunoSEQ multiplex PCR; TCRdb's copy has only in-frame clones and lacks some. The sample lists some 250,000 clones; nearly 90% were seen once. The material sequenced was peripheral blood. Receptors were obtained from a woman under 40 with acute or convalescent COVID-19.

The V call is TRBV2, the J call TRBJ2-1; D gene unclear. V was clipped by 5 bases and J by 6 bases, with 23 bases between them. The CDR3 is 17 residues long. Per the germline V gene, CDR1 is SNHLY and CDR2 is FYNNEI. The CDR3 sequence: CASSQTTSSSRSNEQFF. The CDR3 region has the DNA TGTGCCAGCAGTCAGACCACTTCTAGTAGCCGAAGCAATGAGCAGTTCTTC. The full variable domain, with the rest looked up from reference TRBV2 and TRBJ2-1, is EPEVTQTPSHQVTQMGQEVILRCVPISNHLYFYWYRQILGQKVEFLVSFYNNEISEKSEIFDDQFSVERPDGSNFTLKIRSTKLEDSAMYFCASSQTTSSSRSNEQFFGPGTRLTVL.

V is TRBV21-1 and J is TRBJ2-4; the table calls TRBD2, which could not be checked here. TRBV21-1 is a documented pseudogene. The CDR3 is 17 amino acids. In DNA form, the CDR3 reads TGTGCCAGCAGCAAAGAAAAACTTCTAGCGGCCAAAAACATTCAGTACTTC. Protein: CASSKEKLLAAKNIQYF.

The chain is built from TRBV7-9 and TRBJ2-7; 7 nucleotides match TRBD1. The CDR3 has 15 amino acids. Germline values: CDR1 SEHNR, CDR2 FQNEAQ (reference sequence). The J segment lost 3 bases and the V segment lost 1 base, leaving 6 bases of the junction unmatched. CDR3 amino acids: CASSLVGGQFYEQYF. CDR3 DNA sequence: TGTGCCAGCAGCTTAGTAGGGGGACAGTTCTACGAGCAGTACTTC.

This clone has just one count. The CDR3 coding sequence is TGTGCCAGCAGCCGACGAACGCAAACTAGCGGGTCTAACAATGAGCAGTTCTTC. Translation: CASSRRTQTSGSNNEQFF. The genes are TRBV4-2 and TRBJ2-1; 9 positions agree with TRBD2. The CDR3 extends over 18 amino acids. Germline CDR1 LGHNA, CDR2 YNFKEQ. The V and J ends lost 4 bases and 5 bases, in that order; junction bases with no gene match: 15.

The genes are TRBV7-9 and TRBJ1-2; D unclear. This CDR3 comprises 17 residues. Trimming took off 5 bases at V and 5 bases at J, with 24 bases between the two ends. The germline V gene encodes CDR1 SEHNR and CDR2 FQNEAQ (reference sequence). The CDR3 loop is CASSPSPVDLTKYGYTF. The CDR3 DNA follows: TGTGCCAGCAGCCCCTCTCCAGTCGACTTAACGAAATATGGCTACACCTTC.

The CDR3 region has the DNA TGTGCCTGGAGTGTACGAGGGTCCGGCTACGAGCAGTACTTC. Its protein is CAWSVRGSGYEQYF. The chain recombines TRBV30 with TRBJ2-7; D is possibly TRBD2 (5 bases). Germline loops: CDR1 GTSNPN, CDR2 SVGIG (reference sequence). Trimming removed 0 bases from V and 3 bases from J, with 12 bases in between. This CDR3 spans 14 amino acids.

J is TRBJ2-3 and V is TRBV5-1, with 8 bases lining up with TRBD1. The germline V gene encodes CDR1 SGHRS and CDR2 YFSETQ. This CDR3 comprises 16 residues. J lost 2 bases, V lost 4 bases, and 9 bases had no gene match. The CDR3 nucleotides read TGCGCCAGCAGCGCACGGGACAGGCCTGACACAGATACGCAGTATTTT. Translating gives CASSARDRPDTDTQYF. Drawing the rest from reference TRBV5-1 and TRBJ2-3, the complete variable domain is KAGVTQTPRYLIKTRGQQVTLSCSPISGHRSVSWYQQTPGQGLQFLFEYFSETQRNKGNFPGRFSGRQFSNSRSEMNVSTLELGDSALYLCASSARDRPDTDTQYFGPGTRLTVL.

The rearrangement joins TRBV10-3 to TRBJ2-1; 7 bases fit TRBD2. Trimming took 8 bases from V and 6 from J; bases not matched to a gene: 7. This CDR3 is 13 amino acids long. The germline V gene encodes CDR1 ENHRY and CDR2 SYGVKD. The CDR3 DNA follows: TGTGCCATCCTAGCGGCCGCTTCCAATGAGCAGTTCTTC. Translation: CAILAAASNEQFF.

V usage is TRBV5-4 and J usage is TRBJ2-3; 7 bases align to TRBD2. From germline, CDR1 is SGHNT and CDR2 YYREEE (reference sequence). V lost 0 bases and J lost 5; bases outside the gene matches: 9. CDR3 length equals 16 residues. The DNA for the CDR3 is TGTGCCAGCAGCTTGGGTGCCGGGACTATAGGAGATACGCAGTATTTT. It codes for CASSLGAGTIGDTQYF.

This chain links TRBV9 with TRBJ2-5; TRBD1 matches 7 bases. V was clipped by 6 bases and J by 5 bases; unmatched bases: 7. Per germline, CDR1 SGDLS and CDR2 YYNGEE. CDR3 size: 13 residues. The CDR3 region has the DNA TGTGCCAGCACACCGACAGGGTGGGAGACCCAGTACTTC. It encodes CASTPTGWETQYF.

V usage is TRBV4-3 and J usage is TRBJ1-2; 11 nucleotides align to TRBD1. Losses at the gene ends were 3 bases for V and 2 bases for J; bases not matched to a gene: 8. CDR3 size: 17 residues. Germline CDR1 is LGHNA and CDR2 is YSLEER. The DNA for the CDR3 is TGCGCCAGCAGCCAGGAGGACAGGGGGCTAGCGAACTATGGCTACACCTTC. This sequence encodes CASSQEDRGLANYGYTF.

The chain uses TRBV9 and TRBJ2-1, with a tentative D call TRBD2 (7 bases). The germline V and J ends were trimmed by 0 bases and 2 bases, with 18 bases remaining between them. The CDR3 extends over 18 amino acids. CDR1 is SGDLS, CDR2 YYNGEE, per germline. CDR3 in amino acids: CASSVATGTTETYNEQFF. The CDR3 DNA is TGTGCCAGCAGCGTAGCTACAGGGACTACCGAAACCTACAATGAGCAGTTCTTC.

CDR3 bases: TGTGCCAGCAGTCCCGGACTAGCGGGCACAGATACGCAGTATTTT. It codes for CASSPGLAGTDTQYF. V and J are TRBV6-6 and TRBJ2-3, with TRBD2 identical over 10 bases. The CDR3 is made up of 15 amino acids. Trimming at V came to 5 bases and at J to 1 base, leaving 3 bases not matched to a gene. Germline values: CDR1 MNHNY, CDR2 SVGAGI (reference sequence).

CDR3 coding DNA: TGTGCCAGTAGTATCGCAGGGAACACCGGGGAGCTGTTTTTT. Its protein is CASSIAGNTGELFF. V and J are TRBV19 and TRBJ2-2; no reliable D call. V was cut by 3 bases and J by 1 base, with 6 bases left in between. There are 14 residues in the CDR3. CDR1 is LNHDA, CDR2 SQIVND, per germline (reference sequence).

CDR3 DNA sequence: TGTGCCAGCAGCCAAGGTCTGGAGTACGAGCAGTACTTC. This sequence encodes CASSQGLEYEQYF. The chain carries TRBV3-1 (or the pseudogene TRBV3-2) and TRBJ2-7; D remains ambiguous. The CDR3 is 13 amino acids. Deletions cut 1 base from V and 4 bases from J, with 8 bases between. From germline, CDR1 is LGHDT and CDR2 YNNKEL (reference sequence).

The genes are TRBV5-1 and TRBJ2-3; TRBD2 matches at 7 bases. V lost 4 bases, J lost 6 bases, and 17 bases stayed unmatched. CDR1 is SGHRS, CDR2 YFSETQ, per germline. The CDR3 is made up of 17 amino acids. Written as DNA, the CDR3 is TGCGCCAGCAGCCCAGAGGGGTCGGCGGGAGTAAGGGATACGCAGTATTTT. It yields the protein CASSPEGSAGVRDTQYF.

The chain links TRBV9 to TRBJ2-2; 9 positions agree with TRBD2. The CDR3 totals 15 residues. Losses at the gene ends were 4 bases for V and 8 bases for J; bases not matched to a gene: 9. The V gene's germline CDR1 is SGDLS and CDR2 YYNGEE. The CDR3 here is CASSPPGLAAGELFF. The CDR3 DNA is TGTGCCAGCAGCCCTCCGGGACTAGCTGCAGGGGAGCTGTTTTTT.

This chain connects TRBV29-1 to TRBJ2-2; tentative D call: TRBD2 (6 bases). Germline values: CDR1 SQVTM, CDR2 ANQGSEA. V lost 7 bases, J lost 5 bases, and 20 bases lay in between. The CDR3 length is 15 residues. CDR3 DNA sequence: TGCAGCGCTGAGGGATGGGGGGAAGCGACCGGGGAGCTGTTTTTT. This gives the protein CSAEGWGEATGELFF.

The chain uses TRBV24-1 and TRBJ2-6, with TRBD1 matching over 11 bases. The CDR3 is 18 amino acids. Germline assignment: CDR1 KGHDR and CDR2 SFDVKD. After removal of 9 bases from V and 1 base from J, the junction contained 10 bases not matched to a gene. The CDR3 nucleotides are TGTGCCACCCAACCGGGACAGGGGGTGGAATCTGGGGCCAACGTCCTGACTTTC. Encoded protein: CATQPGQGVESGANVLTF.

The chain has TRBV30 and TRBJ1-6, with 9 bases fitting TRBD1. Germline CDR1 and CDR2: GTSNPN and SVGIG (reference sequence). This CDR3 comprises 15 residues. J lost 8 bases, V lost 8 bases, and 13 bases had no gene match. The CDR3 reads CASENGQGIHSPLHF. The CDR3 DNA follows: TGTGCCAGCGAAAACGGACAGGGGATTCATTCACCCCTCCACTTT.

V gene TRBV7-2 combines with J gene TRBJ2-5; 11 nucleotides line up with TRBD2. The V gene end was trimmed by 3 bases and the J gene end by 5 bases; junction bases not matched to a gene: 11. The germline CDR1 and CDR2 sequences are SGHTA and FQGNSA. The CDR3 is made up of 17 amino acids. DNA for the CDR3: TGTGCCAGCAGCTTCAGCAACCTAGCGGGAGGTAGGGAGACCCAGTACTTC. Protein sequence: CASSFSNLAGGRETQYF. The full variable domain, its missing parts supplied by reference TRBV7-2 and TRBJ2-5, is GAGVSQSPSNKVTEKGKDVELRCDPISGHTALYWYRQSLGQGLEFLIYFQGNSAPDKSGLPSDRFSAERTGGSVSTLTIQRTQQEDSAVYLCASSFSNLAGGRETQYFGPGTRLLVL.

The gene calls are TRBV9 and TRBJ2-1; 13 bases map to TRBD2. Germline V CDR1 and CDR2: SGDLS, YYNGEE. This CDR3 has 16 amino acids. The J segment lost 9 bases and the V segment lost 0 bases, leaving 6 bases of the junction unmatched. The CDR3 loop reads CASSVGGTSGIGEQFF. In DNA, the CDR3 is TGTGCCAGCAGCGTAGGTGGGACTAGCGGGATTGGTGAGCAGTTCTTC.

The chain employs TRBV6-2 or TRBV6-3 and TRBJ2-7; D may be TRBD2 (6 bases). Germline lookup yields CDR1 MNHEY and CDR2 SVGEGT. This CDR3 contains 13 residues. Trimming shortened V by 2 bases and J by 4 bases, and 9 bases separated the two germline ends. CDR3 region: CASSYVGRYEQYF. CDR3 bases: TGTGCCAGCAGTTACGTGGGGAGGTACGAGCAGTACTTC.

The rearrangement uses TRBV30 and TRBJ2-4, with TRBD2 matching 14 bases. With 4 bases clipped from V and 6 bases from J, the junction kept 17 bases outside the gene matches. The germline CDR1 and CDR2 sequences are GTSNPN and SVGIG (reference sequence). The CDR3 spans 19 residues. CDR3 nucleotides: TGTGCCTGGATGAAGAAACTCGGGACTAGCGGGAGTCGAGGAAACATTCAGTACTTC. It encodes CAWMKKLGTSGSRGNIQYF. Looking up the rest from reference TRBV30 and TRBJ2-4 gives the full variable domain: SQTIHQWPATLVQPVGSPLSLECTVEGTSNPNLYWYRQAAGRGLQLLFYSVGIGQISSEVPQNLSASRPQDRQFILSSKKLLLSDSGFYLCAWMKKLGTSGSRGNIQYFGAGTRLSVL.

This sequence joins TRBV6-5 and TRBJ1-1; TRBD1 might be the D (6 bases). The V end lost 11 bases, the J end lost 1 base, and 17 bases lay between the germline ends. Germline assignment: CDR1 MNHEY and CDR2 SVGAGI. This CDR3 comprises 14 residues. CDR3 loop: CASNIGGTNTEAFF. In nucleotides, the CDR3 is TGTGCCTCGAACATTGGGGGCACGAACACTGAAGCTTTCTTT.

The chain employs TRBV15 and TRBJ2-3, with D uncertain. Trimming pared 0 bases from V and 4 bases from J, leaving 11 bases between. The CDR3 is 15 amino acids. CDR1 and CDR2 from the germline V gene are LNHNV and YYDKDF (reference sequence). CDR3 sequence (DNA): TGTGCCACCAGCAGAGATCCAGCGTCGGCAGATACGCAGTATTTT. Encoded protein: CATSRDPASADTQYF.

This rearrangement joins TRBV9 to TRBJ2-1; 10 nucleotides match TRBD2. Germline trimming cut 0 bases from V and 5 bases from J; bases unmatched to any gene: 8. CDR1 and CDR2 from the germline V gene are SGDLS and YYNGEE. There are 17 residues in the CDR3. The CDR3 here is CASSVEGAGGPNNEQFF. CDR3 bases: TGTGCCAGCAGCGTAGAGGGAGCGGGAGGGCCGAACAATGAGCAGTTCTTC.

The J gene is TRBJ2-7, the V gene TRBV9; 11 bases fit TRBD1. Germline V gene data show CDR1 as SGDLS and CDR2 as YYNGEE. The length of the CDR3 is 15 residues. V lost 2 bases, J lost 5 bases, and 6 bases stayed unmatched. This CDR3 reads CASSVWDRGMDEQYF. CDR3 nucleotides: TGTGCCAGCAGCGTCTGGGACAGGGGGATGGACGAGCAGTACTTC.

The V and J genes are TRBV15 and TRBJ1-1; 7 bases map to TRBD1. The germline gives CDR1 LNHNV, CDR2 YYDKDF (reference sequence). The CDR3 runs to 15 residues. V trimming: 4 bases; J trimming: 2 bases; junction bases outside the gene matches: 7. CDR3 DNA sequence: TGTGCCACCAGCATATACCGACAGGGCAACACTGAAGCTTTCTTT. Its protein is CATSIYRQGNTEAFF.

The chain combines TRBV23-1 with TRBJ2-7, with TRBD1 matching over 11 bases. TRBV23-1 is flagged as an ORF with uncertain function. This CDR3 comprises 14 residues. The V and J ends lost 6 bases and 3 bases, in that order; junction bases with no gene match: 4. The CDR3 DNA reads TGCGCCAGCAGCGGACAGGGGGCGATCTACGAGCAGTACTTC. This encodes CASSGQGAIYEQYF.

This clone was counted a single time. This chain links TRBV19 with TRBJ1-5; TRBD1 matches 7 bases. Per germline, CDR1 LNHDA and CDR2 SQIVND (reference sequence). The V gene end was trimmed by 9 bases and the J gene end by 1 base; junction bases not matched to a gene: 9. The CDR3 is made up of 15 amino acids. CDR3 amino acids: CASLDRVGSNQPQHF. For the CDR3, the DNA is TGTGCCAGCTTAGACAGGGTAGGGAGCAATCAGCCCCAGCATTTT.

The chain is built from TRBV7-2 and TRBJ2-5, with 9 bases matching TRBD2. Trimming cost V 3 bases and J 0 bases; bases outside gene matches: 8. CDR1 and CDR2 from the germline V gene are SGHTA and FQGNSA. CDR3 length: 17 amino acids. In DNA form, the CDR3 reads TGTGCCAGCAGCTTTTGGGCTAGCGGGAAGTACCAAGAGACCCAGTACTTC. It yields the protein CASSFWASGKYQETQYF.